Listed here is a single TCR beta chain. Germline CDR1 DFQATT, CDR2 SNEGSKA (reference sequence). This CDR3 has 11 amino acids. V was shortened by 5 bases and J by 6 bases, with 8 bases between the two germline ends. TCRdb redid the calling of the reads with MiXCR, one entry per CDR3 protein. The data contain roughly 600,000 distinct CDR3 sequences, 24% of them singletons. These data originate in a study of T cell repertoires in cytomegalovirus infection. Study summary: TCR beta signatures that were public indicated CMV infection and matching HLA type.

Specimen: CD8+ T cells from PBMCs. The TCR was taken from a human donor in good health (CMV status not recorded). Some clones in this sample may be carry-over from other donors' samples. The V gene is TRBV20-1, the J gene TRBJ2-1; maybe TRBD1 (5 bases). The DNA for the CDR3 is TGCAGTGCTCCAGGGTTCAATGAGCAGTTCTTC. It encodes CSAPGFNEQFF.